This TCR beta chain was observed in a study of blood T cell repertoires in COVID-19. At the level of the study: Italy, Spain and the United States were the sources of the convalescent and acute COVID-19 samples.

In the study's own analysis: Researchers report that nucleated cell counts were estimated from reference gene primer amplification. Repertoires were generated with immunoSEQ multiplex PCR, while TCRdb's copy carries only in-frame clones and drops some. V and J calls and clone size are copied from that table; D and trimming were computed from the DNA. The top ten clones hold more than 4.5% of a sample with 200,000 or so clones, 82% of them seen once. Per germline, CDR1 WNHNN and CDR2 SYGVQD (reference sequence). V was shortened by 4 bases and J by 7 bases, with 8 bases between the two germline ends. The CDR3 consists of 12 residues.

This TCR was sampled from a woman younger than 45 with acute or convalescent COVID-19. The gene calls are TRBV10-1 and TRBJ1-3, with D uncertain. Input material: peripheral blood. The CDR3 reads CASSVGRNTIYF. As DNA, the CDR3 is TGCGCCAGCAGTGTCGGCAGGAACACCATATATTTT.